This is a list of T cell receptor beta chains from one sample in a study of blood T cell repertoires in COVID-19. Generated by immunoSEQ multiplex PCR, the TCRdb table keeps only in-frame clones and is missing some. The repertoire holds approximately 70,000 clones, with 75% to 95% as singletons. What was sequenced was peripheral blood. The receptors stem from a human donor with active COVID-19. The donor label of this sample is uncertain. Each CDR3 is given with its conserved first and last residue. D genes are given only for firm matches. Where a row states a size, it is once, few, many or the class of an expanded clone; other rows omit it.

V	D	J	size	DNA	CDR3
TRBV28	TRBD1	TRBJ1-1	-	TGTGCCAGCAGCCAGGACAGGGGTCAAGCTTTCTTT	CASSQDRGQAFF
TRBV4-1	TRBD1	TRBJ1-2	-	TGCGCCAGCAGCCAACTCCGAGGACAGGGGGGCGACTATGGCTACACCTTC	CASSQLRGQGGDYGYTF
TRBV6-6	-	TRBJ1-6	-	TGTGCCAGCTCGGGGAGTACCTCACCCCTCCACTTT	CASSGSTSPLHF
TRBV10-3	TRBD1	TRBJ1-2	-	TGTGCCATCAGTGAGTCAAGAGGGGGCAATGGCTACACCTTC	CAISESRGGNGYTF
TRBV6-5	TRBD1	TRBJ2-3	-	TGTGCCAGCAGCCCCGGGACAGGGGAAGATACGCAGTATTTT	CASSPGTGEDTQYF
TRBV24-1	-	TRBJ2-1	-	TGTGCCACCAGTGCAGGGTTGCAGCAGTTCTTC	CATSAGLQQFF
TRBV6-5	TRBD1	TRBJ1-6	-	TGTGCCAGCAGACCCGGGACAGGGGTTACTTCACCCCTCCACTTT	CASRPGTGVTSPLHF
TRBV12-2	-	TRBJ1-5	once	TGTGCAAGTCCCTCGGAGGGGATTATGGAGCCCCAGCATTTT	CASPSEGIMEPQHF
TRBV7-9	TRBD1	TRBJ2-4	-	TGTGCCAGCAGCTTCGGGACAGGGTTAGCCAAAAACATTCAGTACTTC	CASSFGTGLAKNIQYF
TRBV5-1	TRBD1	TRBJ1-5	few	TGCGCCAGCAGCTTGGTACCAGGGGGCGGTCAGCCCCAGCATTTT	CASSLVPGGGQPQHF
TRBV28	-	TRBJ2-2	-	TGTGCCAGCAGTTTAGGCGGAGGGGGCTTTCGCACCGGGGAGCTGTTTTTT	CASSLGGGGFRTGELFF
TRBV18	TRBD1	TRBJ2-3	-	TGTGCCAGCTCACCACTACAGGGGGCATCTGATACGCAGTATTTT	CASSPLQGASDTQYF
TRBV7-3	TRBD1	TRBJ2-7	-	TGTGCCAGCAGCCCCGGGACAGGGGTAGCCTACGAGCAGTACTTC	CASSPGTGVAYEQYF
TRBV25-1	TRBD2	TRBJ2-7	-	TGTGCCAGCAGTGGGACTAGCGGGGTCACCTACGAGCAGTACTTC	CASSGTSGVTYEQYF
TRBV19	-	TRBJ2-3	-	TGTGCCAGTAGTATTGGCGGCAGGGTCACAGATACGCAGTATTTT	CASSIGGRVTDTQYF
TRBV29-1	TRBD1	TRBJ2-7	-	TGCAGCGTCACCGACAGGGGGGGGTCCTACGAGCAGTACTTC	CSVTDRGGSYEQYF